The present T cell receptor beta chain was sequenced within a study of lymphopenia after photon versus proton radiotherapy. Findings of the study overall: After lymphocyte nadir, photon-treated repertoires showed oligoclonal expansion, especially CD8+ Temra. A bigger post-nadir fall in TCR diversity correlated inversely with survival time in deceased patients. Better survival with proton therapy was suggested as possible, not demonstrated.

Remarks on this clone: The target antigen is unknown.

Germline V gives CDR1 MNHEY, CDR2 SVGAGI. V lost 5 bases and J lost 1, with 11 bases in between. This CDR3 is built from 15 residues. Repertoires were generated with immunoSEQ multiplex PCR, while TCRdb's copy carries only in-frame clones and drops some. Of tens of thousands of clones listed, about 89% are singletons. The clonotype was recovered from a man older than 75 with esophageal cancer. The V gene is TRBV6-5, the J gene TRBJ1-4; the D is unclear. Sample: peripheral blood, taken from a patient treated with proton-based radiotherapy. For the CDR3, the DNA is TGTGCCAGCAGTAACCGGGTCCTAACTAATGAAAAACTGTTTTTT. It codes for CASSNRVLTNEKLFF.